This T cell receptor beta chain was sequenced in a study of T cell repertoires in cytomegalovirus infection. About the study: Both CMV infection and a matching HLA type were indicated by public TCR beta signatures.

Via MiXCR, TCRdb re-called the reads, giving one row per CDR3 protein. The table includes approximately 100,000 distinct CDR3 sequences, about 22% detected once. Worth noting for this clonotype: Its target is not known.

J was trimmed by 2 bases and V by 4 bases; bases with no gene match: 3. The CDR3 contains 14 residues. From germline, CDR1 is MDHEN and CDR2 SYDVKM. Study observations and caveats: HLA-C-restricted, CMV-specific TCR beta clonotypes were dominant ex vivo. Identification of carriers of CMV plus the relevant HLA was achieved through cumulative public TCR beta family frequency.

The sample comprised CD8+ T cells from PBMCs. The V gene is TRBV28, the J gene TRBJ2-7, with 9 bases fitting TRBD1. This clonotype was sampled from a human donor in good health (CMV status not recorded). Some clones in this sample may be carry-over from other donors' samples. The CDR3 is CASSSGTGTYEQYF. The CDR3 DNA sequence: TGTGCCAGCAGTTCGGGGACAGGGACCTACGAGCAGTACTTC.